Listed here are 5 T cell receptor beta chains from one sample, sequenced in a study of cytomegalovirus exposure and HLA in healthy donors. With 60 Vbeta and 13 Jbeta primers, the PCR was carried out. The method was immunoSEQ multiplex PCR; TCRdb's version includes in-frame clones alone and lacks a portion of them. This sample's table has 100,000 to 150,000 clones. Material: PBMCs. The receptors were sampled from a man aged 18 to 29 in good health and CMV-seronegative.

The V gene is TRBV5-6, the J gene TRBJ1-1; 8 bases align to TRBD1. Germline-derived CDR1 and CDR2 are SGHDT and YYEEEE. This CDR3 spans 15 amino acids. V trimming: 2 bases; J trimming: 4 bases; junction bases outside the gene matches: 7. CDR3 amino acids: CASSLRTGRTTEAFF. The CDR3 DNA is TGTGCCAGCAGCTTAAGGACAGGGAGGACCACTGAAGCTTTCTTT.

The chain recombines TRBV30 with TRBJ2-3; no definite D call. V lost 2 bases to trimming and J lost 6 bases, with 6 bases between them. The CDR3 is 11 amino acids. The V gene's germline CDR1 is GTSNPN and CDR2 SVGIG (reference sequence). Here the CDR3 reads CAWSHKDTQYF. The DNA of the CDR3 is TGTGCCTGGAGTCACAAGGATACGCAGTATTTT.

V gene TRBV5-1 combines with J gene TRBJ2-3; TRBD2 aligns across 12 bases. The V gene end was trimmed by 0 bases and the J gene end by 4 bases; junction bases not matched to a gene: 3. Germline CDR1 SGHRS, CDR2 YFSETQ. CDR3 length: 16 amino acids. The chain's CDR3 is CASSLGLAGASDTQYF. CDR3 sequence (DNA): TGCGCCAGCAGCTTGGGACTAGCGGGAGCATCAGATACGCAGTATTTT.

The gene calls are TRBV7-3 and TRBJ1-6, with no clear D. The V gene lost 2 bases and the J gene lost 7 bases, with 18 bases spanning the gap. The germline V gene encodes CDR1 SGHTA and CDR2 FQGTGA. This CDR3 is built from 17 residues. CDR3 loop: CASSLYGEVTANSPLHF. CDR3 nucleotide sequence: TGTGCCAGCAGCTTATACGGGGAGGTCACGGCAAATTCACCCCTCCACTTT.

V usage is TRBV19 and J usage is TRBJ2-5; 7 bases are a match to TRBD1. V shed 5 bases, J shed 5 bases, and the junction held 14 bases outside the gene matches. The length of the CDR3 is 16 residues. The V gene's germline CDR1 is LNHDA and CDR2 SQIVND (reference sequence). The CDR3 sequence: CASSQNLQGWRETQYF. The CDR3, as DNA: TGTGCCAGTAGTCAGAACTTACAGGGGTGGAGGGAGACCCAGTACTTC.